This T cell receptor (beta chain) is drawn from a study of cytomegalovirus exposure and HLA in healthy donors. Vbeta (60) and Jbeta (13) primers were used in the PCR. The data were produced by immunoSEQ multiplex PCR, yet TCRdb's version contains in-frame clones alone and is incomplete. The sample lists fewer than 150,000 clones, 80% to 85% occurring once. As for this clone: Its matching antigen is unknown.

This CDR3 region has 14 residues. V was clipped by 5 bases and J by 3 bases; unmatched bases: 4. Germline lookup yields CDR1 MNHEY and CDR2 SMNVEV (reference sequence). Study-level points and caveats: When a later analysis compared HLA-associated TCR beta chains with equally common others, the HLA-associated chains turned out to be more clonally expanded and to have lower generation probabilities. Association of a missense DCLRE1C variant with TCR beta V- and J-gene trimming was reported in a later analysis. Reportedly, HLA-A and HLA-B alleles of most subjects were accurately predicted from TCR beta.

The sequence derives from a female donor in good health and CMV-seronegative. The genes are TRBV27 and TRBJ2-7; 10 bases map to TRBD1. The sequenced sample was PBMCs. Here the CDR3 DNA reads TGTGCCAGCAGTCCGGGACAGGGGCACTACGAGCAGTACTTC. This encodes CASSPGQGHYEQYF.